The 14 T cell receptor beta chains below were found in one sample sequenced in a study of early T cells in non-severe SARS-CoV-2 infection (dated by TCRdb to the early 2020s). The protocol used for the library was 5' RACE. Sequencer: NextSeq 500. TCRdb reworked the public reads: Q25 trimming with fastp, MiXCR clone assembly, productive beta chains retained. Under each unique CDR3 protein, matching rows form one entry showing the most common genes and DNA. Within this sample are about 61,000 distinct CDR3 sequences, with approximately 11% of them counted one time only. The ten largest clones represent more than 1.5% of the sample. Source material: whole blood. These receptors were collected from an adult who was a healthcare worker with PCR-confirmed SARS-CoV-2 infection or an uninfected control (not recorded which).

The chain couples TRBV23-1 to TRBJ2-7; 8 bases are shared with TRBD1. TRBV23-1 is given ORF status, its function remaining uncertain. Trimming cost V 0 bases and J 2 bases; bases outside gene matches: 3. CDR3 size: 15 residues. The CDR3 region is CASSQSMTGAYEQYF. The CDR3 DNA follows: TGCGCCAGCAGTCAATCAATGACAGGGGCCTACGAGCAGTACTTC.

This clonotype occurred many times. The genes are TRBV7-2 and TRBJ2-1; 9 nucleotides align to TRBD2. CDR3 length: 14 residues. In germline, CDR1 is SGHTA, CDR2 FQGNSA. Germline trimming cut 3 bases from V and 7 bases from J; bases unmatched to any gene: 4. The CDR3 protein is CASSLGLAGNEQFF. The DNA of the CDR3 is TGTGCCAGCAGCTTGGGGCTAGCGGGGAATGAGCAGTTCTTC.

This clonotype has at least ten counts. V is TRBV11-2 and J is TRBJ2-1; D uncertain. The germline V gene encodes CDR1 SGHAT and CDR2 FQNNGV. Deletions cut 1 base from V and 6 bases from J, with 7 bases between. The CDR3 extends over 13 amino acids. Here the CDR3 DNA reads TGTGCCAGCAGCTTAGGCACTCTCAATGAGCAGTTCTTC. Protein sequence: CASSLGTLNEQFF.

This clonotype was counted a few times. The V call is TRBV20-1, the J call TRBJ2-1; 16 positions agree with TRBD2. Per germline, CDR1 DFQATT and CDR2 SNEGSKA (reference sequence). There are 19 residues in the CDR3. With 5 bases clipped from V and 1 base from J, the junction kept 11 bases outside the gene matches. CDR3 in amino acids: CSALGPGLAGGRSYNEQFF. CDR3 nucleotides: TGCAGTGCTCTGGGCCCGGGACTAGCGGGGGGGCGGTCCTACAATGAGCAGTTCTTC.

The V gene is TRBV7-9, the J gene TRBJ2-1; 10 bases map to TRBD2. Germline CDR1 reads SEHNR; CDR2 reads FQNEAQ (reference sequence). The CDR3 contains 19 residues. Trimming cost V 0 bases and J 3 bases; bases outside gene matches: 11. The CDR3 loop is CASSLAEGSSGGFYNEQFF. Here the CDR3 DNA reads TGTGCCAGCAGCTTAGCCGAGGGCTCTAGCGGGGGCTTCTACAATGAGCAGTTCTTC.

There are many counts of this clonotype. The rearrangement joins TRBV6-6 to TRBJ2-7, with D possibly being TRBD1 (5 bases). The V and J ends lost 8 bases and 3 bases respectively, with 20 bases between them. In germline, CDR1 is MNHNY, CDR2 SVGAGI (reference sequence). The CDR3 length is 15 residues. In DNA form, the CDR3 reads TGTGCCAGCCGCCTTTGGAGACAGAACCGCTACGAGCAGTACTTC. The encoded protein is CASRLWRQNRYEQYF.

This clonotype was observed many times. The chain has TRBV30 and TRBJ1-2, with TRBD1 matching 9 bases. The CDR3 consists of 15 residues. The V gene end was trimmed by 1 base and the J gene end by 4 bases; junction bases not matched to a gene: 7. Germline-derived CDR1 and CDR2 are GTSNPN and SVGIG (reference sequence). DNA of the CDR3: TGTGCCTGGAGTGCCGGGACAGGGTCTAGCTATGGCTACACCTTC. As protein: CAWSAGTGSSYGYTF.

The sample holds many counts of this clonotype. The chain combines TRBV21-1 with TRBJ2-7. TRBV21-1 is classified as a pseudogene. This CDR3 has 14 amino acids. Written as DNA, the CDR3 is TGTGCCAGCAGCAAAGAATGGATCCCCTACGAGCAGTACTTC. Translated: CASSKEWIPYEQYF.

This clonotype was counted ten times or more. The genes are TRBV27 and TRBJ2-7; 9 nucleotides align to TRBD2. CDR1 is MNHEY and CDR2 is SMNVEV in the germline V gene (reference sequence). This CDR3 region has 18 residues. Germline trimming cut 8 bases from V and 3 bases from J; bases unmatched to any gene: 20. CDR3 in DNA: TGTGCCAGCCGTACCGGGACTAGCTCGAACAGTCCCCACTACGAGCAGTACTTC. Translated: CASRTGTSSNSPHYEQYF.

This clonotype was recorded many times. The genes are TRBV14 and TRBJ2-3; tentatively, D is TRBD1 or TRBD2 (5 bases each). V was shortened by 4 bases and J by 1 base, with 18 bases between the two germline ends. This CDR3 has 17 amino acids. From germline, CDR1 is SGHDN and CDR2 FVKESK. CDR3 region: CASSPPLAQGGTDTQYF. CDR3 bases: TGTGCCAGCAGCCCCCCGCTAGCCCAAGGGGGCACAGATACGCAGTATTTT.

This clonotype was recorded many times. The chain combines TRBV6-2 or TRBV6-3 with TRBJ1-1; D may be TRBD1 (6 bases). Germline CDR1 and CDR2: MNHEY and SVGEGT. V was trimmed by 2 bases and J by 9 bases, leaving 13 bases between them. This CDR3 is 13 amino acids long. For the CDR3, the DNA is TGTGCCAGCAGTTACGGACAGCTGGTTAAAGCTTTCTTT. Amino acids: CASSYGQLVKAFF.

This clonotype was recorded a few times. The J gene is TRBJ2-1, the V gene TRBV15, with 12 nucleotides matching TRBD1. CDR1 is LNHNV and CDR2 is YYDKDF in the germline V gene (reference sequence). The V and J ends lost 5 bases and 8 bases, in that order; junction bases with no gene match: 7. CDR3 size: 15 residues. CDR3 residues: CATSGGQGAADEQFF. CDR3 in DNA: TGTGCCACCAGCGGGGGACAGGGGGCGGCGGATGAGCAGTTCTTC.

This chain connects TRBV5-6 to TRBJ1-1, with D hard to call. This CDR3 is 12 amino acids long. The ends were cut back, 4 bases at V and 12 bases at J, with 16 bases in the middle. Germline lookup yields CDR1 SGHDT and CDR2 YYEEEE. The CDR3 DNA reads TGTGCCAGCAGCATTCGAGGGTACCAAACTTTCTTT. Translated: CASSIRGYQTFF.

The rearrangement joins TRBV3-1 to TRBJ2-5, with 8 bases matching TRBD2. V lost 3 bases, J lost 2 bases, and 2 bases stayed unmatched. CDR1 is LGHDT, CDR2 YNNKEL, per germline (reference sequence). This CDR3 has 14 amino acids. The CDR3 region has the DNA TGTGCCAGCAGCCATACTAGCGGACAAGAGACCCAGTACTTC. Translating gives CASSHTSGQETQYF.